At least ten counts were recorded for the clone carrying this T cell receptor (beta chain). What it binds is unknown. V was pared by 3 bases and J by 6 bases, with 15 bases between. Germline assignment: CDR1 LNHDA and CDR2 SQIVND (reference sequence). This CDR3 spans 14 amino acids. MiXCR was run by TCRdb on the reads, yielding one entry per CDR3 protein. Among about 260,000 distinct CDR3 sequences, about an eighth were seen once, and the ten largest hold 8.5% to 10%. The data are from a study of T cell repertoires in cytomegalovirus infection. The overall study: Indications came from public TCR beta signatures; they pointed to CMV infection and to a matching HLA type. Study-wide results and limits: HLA-C-restricted, CMV-specific TCR beta clonotypes were dominant ex vivo. People with CMV and the relevant HLA were identified by cumulative public TCR beta family frequency.

This chain joins TRBV19 and TRBJ2-7; tentatively, D is TRBD1 or TRBD2 (5 bases each). The specimen sequenced was PBMCs. The TCR originated in a human donor in good health (CMV status not recorded). Some clones in this sample may be carry-over from other donors' samples. The CDR3: CASSMDGAAGEQYF. CDR3 sequence (DNA): TGTGCCAGTAGTATGGACGGGGCGGCGGGCGAGCAGTACTTC. Supplemented by reference TRBV19 and TRBJ2-7, the full variable domain reads DGGITQSPKYLFRKEGQNVTLSCEQNLNHDAMYWYRQDPGQGLRLIYYSQIVNDFQKGDIAEGYSVSREKKESFPLTVTSAQKNPTAFYLCASSMDGAAGEQYFGPGTRLTVT.